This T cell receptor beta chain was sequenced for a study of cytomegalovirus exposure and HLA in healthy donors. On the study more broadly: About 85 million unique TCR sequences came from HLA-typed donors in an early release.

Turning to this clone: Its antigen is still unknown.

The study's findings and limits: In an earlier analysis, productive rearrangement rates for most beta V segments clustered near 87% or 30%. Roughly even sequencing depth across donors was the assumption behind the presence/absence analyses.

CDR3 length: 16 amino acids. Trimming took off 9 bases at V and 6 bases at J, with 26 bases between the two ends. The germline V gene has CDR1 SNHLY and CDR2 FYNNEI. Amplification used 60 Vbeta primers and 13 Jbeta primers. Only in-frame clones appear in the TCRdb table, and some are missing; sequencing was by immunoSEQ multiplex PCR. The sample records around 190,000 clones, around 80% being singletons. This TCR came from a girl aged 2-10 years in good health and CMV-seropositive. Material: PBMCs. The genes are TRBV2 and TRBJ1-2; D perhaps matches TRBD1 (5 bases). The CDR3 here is CASSLQGRTITDGYTF. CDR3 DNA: TGTGCCAGTTCTCTGCAGGGTCGTACGATCACGGATGGCTACACCTTC.